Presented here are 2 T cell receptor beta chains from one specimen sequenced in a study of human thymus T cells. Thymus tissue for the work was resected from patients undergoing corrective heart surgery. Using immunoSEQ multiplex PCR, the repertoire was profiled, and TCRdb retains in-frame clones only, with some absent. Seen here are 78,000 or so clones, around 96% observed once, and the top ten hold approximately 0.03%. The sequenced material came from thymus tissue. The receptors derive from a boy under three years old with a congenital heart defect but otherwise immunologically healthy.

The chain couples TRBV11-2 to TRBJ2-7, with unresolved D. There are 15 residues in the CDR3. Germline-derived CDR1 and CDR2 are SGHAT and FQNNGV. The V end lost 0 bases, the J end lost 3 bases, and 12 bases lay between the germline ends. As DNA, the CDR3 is TGTGCCAGCAGCTTAGATCCCGGCCGAATCTACGAGCAGTACTTC. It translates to CASSLDPGRIYEQYF.

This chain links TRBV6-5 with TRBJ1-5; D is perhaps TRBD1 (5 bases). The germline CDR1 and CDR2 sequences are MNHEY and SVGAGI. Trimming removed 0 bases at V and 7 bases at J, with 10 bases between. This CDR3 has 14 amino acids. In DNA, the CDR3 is TGTGCCAGCAGTTACTCGTCAGGGAGCCAGCCCCAGCATTTT. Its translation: CASSYSSGSQPQHF.